These T cell receptor beta chains were read from a single sample in a study of blood T cell repertoires in COVID-19. Libraries were prepared by immunoSEQ multiplex PCR; TCRdb keeps only in-frame clonotypes and omits some of them. The sample includes roughly 180,000 clones, 85% to 90% of them seen just once. Material for sequencing was peripheral blood. The receptors were sampled from a man between 65 and 80 years old with active or convalescent COVID-19. Each CDR3 is given with its conserved first and last residue. For some rows the clone size is stated as once, few or many, or as a class when expanded; others skip it.

v_call,clone_size,cdr3_aa
TRBV29-1,NA,CSGRTGVEQYF
TRBV5-5,NA,CASSGTGTQNTGELFF
TRBV5-5,once,CASSFDSNNEQFF
TRBV6-5,NA,CAIRGLLGIGNEQYF
TRBV7-2,NA,CASSLRPAGTTGELFF
TRBV28,NA,CASSYLLGGVQPQHF
TRBV19,NA,CASSMQGEGYTF
TRBV24-1,NA,CATSDSGGRSLNEQFF
TRBV5-5,NA,CASRHLTGTRGYGYTF
TRBV19,NA,CASKPRVENSPLHF
TRBV7-9,once,CASTKTDRNPWEQYF
TRBV7-3,NA,CASSSDLSYNEQFF
TRBV20-1,NA,CSASARAGGKQPQHF
TRBV7-2,NA,CASSLWTAIANYGYTF
TRBV3-1/TRBV3-2,NA,CASSQVWRPSSYEQYF
TRBV4-3,NA,CASSQDPGSDYGYTF
TRBV9,few,CASSVGSGDQPQHF
TRBV15,NA,CATSPRRTGVRLAKNIQYF
TRBV6-2/TRBV6-3,NA,CASSYLTSGGGRETQYF
TRBV11-2,NA,CASSLTAGGNEKLFF
TRBV24-1,NA,CATSTTGRRELFF
TRBV5-1,once,CATKGSGYTEAFF
TRBV18,NA,CASSPGHTANYGYTF
TRBV30,few,CAFLRYMNTEAFF
TRBV9,once,CASSPGDISGEKLFF
TRBV4-1,NA,CASSPGQGAYTEAFF
TRBV3-1/TRBV3-2,once,CASSQSLSNTEAFF
TRBV6-1,NA,CASSEVGTGHYNEQFF
TRBV4-3,few,CASSPGGQYNSPLHF
TRBV5-1,NA,CASSNHRGAKNIQYF
TRBV5-5,NA,CASSLGQDYEQYF
TRBV5-1,NA,CASSSTPGQQETQYF
TRBV18,NA,CASSPIDSGNTGELFF
TRBV19,NA,CASSTRTGISEAFF
TRBV19,few,CASRDRVQPQHF
TRBV6-5,NA,CASSYSGQGYNEQFF
TRBV7-9,once,CASGQGGEKLFF
TRBV20-1,NA,CSAYSNTEAFF
TRBV27,NA,CASRRTGGLDEQYF
TRBV30,NA,CAWRRGPEGGYTF